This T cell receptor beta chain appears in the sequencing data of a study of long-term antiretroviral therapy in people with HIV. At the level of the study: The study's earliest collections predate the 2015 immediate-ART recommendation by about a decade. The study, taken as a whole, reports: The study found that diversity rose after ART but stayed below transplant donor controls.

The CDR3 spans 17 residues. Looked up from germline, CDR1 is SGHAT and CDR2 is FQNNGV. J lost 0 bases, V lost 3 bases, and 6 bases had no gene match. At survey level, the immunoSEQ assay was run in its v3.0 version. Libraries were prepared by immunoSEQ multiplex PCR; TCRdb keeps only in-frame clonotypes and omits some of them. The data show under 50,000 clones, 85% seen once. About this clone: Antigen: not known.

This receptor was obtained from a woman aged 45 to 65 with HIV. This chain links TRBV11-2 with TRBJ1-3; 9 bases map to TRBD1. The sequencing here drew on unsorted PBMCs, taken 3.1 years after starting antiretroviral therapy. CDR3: CASSFTGGSGSGNTIYF. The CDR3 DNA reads TGTGCCAGCAGCTTTACAGGGGGCTCGGGCTCTGGAAACACCATATATTTT.